Each of the 3 T cell receptor beta chains below was sequenced from the same sample in a study of T-cell memory formation after mild COVID-19. TCRdb ran MiXCR on the 5' RACE reads and lists one entry per CDR3 protein. The table records fewer than 450,000 distinct CDR3 sequences, around 24% of them present only once. The sample was PBMCs or a T cell subset sorted from them (not recorded which). The receptors come from an adult woman who had mild COVID-19 (a few samples of this study predate the infection). Cell type and time point are not known.

V gene TRBV7-9 combines with J gene TRBJ1-4; D ambiguous. Germline V gives CDR1 SEHNR, CDR2 FQNEAQ (reference sequence). The CDR3 extends over 15 amino acids. V was trimmed by 2 bases and J by 4 bases, leaving 11 bases between them. CDR3 region: CASSLIYGDNEKLFF. CDR3 coding DNA: TGTGCCAGCAGCTTAATCTACGGGGATAATGAAAAACTGTTTTTT. The whole variable domain, filled in from reference TRBV7-9 and TRBJ1-4, reads DTGVSQNPRHKITKRGQNVTFRCDPISEHNRLYWYRQTLGQGPEFLTYFQNEAQLEKSRLLSDRFSAERPKGSFSTLEIQRTEQGDSAMYLCASSLIYGDNEKLFFGSGTQLSVL.

There are a few counts of this clonotype. The rearrangement links TRBV6-5 to TRBJ2-7; D uncertain. Between the trimmed V and J ends, which lost 6 bases and 4 bases, there was a span of 13 bases. The CDR3 is made up of 13 amino acids. Germline loops: CDR1 MNHEY, CDR2 SVGAGI. CDR3 sequence reads: CASRGIKLYEQYF. The CDR3 DNA sequence: TGTGCCAGCAGGGGGATAAAATTGTACGAGCAGTACTTC.

The chain links TRBV24-1 to TRBJ2-6; 7 bases match TRBD2. The CDR3 extends over 15 amino acids. V lost 4 bases, J lost 2 bases, and 1 base stayed unmatched. CDR1 and CDR2 (germline): KGHDR, SFDVKD. Written as DNA, the CDR3 is TGTGCCACCAGTGAGGGAGGGGCTGGGGCCAACGTCCTGACTTTC. Its protein product is CATSEGGAGANVLTF.